Listed below are T cell receptor beta chains from one sample, sequenced in a study of T cell changes during pregnancy in multiple sclerosis. Profiling relied on immunoSEQ multiplex PCR, and the TCRdb table lists in-frame clones only, not all of them. The top ten hold roughly 2.1% of the sample, which has 49,000 or so clones, over 90% seen once. The sequencing used peripheral blood, collected in the third trimester of pregnancy. The receptors come from a female donor with multiple sclerosis, enrolled in a pregnancy study. CDR3s leave out the opening cysteine and the closing phenylalanine or tryptophan. Each record gives: J gene, V gene, CDR3 length, CDR3 protein.

j_call: TRBJ1-1
v_call: TRBV12-5
cdr3_length: 11
cdr3_aa: ASAPGMNTEAF

j_call: TRBJ2-7
v_call: TRBV19
cdr3_length: 14
cdr3_aa: ASNPSGSLPLYEQY

j_call: TRBJ2-1
v_call: TRBV19
cdr3_length: 11
cdr3_aa: ASSIGRVGEQF

j_call: TRBJ2-1
v_call: TRBV11-3
cdr3_length: 15
cdr3_aa: ASSLGGLAGGSNEQF

j_call: TRBJ2-2
v_call: TRBV7-9
cdr3_length: 14
cdr3_aa: ASSGQAGVLTGELF

j_call: TRBJ1-5
v_call: TRBV7-2
cdr3_length: 13
cdr3_aa: ASRRTGAENQPQH

j_call: TRBJ2-5
v_call: TRBV28
cdr3_length: 14
cdr3_aa: ASSFRGRGYQETQY

j_call: TRBJ1-1
v_call: TRBV30
cdr3_length: 13
cdr3_aa: AWSVRTAQNTEAF

j_call: TRBJ1-3
v_call: TRBV6-5
cdr3_length: 12
cdr3_aa: ASSYVSSGNTIY

j_call: TRBJ2-1
v_call: TRBV4-3
cdr3_length: 12
cdr3_aa: ASSQDPTSNEQF

j_call: TRBJ1-1
v_call: TRBV9
cdr3_length: 12
cdr3_aa: ASSVLQGNTEAF

j_call: TRBJ2-1
v_call: TRBV14
cdr3_length: 12
cdr3_aa: ASSPRVLGNEQF

j_call: TRBJ2-4
v_call: TRBV6-5
cdr3_length: 13
cdr3_aa: ASSPGNLAKNIQY

j_call: TRBJ2-7
v_call: TRBV28
cdr3_length: 15
cdr3_aa: ASTSPRGQNSTYEQY

j_call: TRBJ1-4
v_call: TRBV7-9
cdr3_length: 14
cdr3_aa: ASSLSDRGNLEKLF

j_call: TRBJ2-5
v_call: TRBV7-9
cdr3_length: 12
cdr3_aa: ATGGFSVGETQY

j_call: TRBJ2-7
v_call: TRBV29-1
cdr3_length: 12
cdr3_aa: SVHPGQGADEQY